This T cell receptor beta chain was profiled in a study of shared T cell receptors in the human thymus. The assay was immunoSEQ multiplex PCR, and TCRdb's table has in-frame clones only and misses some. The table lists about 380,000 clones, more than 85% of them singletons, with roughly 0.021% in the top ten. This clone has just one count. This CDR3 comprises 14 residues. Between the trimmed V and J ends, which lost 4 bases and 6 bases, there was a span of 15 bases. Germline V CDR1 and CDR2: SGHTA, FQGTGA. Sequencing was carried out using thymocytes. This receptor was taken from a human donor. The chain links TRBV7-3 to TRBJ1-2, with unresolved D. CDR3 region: CASSSDGIENGYTF. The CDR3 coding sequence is TGTGCCAGCAGCTCAGACGGCATAGAGAATGGCTACACCTTC.